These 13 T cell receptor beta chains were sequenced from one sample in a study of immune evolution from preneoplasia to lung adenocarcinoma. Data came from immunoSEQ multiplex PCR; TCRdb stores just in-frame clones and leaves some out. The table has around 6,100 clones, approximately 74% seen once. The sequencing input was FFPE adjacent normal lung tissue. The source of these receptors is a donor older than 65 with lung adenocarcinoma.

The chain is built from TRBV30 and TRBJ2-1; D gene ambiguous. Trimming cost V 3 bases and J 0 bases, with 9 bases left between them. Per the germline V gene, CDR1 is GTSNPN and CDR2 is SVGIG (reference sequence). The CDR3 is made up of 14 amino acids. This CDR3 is CAWRTIRSYNEQFF. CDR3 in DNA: TGTGCCTGGAGGACCATTCGCTCCTACAATGAGCAGTTCTTC.

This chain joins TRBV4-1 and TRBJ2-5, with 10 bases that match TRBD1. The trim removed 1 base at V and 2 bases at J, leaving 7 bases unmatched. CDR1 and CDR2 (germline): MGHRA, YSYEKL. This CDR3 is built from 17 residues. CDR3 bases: TGCGCCAGCAGCCAAGGACCGACAGGGGGCCCTCAAGAGACCCAGTACTTC. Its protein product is CASSQGPTGGPQETQYF.

In DNA form, the CDR3 reads TGTGCCAGTACCTGGGGTTCGCAGGGGGCCTACGAGCAGTACTTC. It is translated as CASTWGSQGAYEQYF. The gene calls are TRBV19 and TRBJ2-7, with TRBD1 matching 7 bases. CDR3 length: 15 residues. J gave up 2 bases and V 7 bases, and 11 bases lay outside the gene matches. Germline values: CDR1 LNHDA, CDR2 SQIVND (reference sequence).

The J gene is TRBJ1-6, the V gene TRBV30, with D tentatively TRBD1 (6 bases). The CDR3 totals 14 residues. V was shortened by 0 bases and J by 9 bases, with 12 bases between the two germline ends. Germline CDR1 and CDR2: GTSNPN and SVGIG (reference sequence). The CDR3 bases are TGTGCCTGGAGTGTCCAGGGGCAGGGTTCACCCCTCCACTTT. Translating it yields CAWSVQGQGSPLHF.

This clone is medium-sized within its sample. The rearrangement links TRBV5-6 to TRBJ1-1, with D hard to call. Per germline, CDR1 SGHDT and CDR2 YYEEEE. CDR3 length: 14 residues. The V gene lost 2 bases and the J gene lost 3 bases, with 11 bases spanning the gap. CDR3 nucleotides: TGTGCCAGCAGCTTAGAGGCGAGGGACACTGAAGCTTTCTTT. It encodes CASSLEARDTEAFF.

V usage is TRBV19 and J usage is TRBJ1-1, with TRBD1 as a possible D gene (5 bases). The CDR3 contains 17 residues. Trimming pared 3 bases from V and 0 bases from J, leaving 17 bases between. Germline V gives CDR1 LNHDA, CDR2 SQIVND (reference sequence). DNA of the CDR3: TGTGCCAGTAGTATCCTGGGGGGTTCCACGGTGAACACTGAAGCTTTCTTT. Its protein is CASSILGGSTVNTEAFF.

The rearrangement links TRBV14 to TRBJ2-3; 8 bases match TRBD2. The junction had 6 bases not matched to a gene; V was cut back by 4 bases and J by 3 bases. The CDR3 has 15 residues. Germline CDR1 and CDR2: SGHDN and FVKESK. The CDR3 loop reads CASSLLGTRTDTQYF. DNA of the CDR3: TGTGCCAGCAGCCTACTCGGGACTAGAACAGATACGCAGTATTTT. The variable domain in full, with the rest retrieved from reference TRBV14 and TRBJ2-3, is EAGVTQFPSHSVIEKGQTVTLRCDPISGHDNLYWYRRVMGKEIKFLLHFVKESKQDESGMPNNRFLAERTGGTYSTLKVQPAELEDSGVYFCASSLLGTRTDTQYFGPGTRLTVL.

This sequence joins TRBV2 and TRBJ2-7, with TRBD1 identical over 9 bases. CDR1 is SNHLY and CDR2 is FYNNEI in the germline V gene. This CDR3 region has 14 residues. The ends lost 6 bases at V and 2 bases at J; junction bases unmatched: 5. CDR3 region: CASRGTGLTYEQYF. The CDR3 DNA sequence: TGTGCCAGCAGAGGGACAGGGTTGACCTACGAGCAGTACTTC. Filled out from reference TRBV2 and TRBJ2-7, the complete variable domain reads EPEVTQTPSHQVTQMGQEVILRCVPISNHLYFYWYRQILGQKVEFLVSFYNNEISEKSEIFDDQFSVERPDGSNFTLKIRSTKLEDSAMYFCASRGTGLTYEQYFGPGTRLTVT.

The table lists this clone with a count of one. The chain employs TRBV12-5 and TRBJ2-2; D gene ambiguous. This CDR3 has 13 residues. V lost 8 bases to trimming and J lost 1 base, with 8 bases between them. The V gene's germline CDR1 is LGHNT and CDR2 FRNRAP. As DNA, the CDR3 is TGTGCTAGTAGAACCTTGAACACCGGGGAGCTGTTTTTT. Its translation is CASRTLNTGELFF.

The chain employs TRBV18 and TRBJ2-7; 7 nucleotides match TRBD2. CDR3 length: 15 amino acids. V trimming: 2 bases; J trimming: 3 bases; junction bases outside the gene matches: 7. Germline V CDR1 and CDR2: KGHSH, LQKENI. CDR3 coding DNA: TGTGCCAGCTCACCAGGGCGGGAGAAGAGCTACGAGCAGTACTTC. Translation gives CASSPGREKSYEQYF.

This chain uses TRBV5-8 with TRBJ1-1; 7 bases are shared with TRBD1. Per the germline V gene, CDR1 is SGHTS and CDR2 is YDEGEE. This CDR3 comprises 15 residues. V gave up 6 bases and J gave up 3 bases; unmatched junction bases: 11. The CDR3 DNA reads TGTGCCAGCAATAAGGGGGCGCAGGGGGACACTGAAGCTTTCTTT. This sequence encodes CASNKGAQGDTEAFF.

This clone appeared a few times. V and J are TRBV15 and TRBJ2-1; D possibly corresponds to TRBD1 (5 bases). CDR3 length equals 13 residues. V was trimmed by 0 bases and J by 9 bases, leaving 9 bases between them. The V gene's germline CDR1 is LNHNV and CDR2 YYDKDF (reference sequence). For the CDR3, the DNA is TGTGCCACCAGCAGAGATTTGCAGGGTGAGCAGTTCTTC. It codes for CATSRDLQGEQFF.

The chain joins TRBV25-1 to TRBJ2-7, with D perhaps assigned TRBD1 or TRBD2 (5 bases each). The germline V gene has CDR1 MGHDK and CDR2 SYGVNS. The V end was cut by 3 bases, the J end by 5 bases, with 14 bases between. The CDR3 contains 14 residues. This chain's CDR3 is CASSEPGRQDEQYF. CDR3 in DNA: TGTGCCAGCAGTGAGCCGGGACGGCAAGACGAGCAGTACTTC.